The source of this T cell receptor beta chain is a study of T cells in Graves' hyperthyroidism and ophthalmopathy. Amplification targeted TCR beta CDR3 regions from RNA transcripts. TCR CDR3 underwent first-round RT-PCR with the HTBI primer set. TCRdb used MiXCR to reprocess the multiplex PCR reads, holding one entry per CDR3 protein. The sample records more than 500,000 distinct CDR3 sequences, over 12% being singletons. V shed 0 bases and J shed 7 bases, with 16 bases lying between them. The germline gives CDR1 MNHEY, CDR2 SVGAGI. The CDR3 contains 15 residues. The study included ophthalmopathy patients with Clinical Activity Score at least 3, NOSPECS grade at least 4 and duration under 3 months. Criteria for exclusion of patients were uncontrolled infection, other autoimmune disease, pregnancy or lactation. This clonotype has ten or more counts.

The chain carries TRBV6-5 and TRBJ2-7; the D gene is possibly TRBD2 (6 bases). The clonotype comes from a middle-aged woman with Graves' ophthalmopathy. The sequencing sample was made of blood. CDR3 sequence reads: CASSYSGGLLREQYF. CDR3 bases: TGTGCCAGCAGTTACTCAGGCGGACTATTACGAGAGCAGTACTTC.